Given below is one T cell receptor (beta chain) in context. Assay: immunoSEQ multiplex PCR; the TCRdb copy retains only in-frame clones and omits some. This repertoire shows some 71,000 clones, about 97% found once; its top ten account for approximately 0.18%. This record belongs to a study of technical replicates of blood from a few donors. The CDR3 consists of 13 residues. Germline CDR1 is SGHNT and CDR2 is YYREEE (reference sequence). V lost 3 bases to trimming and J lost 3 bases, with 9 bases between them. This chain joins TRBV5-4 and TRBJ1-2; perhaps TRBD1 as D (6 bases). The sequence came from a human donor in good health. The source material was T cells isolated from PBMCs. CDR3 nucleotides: TGTGCCAGCAGCTCCTCAGGGGACTATGGCTACACCTTC. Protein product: CASSSSGDYGYTF.